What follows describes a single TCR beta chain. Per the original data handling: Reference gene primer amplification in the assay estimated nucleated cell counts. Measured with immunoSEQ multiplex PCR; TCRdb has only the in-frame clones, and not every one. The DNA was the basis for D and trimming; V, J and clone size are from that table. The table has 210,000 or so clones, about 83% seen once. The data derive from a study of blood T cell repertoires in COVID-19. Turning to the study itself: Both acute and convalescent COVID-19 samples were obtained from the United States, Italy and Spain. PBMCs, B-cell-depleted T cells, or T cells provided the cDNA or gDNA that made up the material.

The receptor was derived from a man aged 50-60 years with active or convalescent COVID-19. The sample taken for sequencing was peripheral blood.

DNA for the CDR3: TGTGCCAGTAGTCCCACGTCGGTTACTAATGAAAAACTGTTTTTT. It translates to CASSPTSVTNEKLFF. The V call is TRBV19, the J call TRBJ1-4; D gene uncertain. The CDR3 runs 15 residues. Per germline, CDR1 LNHDA and CDR2 SQIVND (reference sequence). Trimming left V 5 bases short and J 2 bases short, with 12 bases between. The complete variable domain, with remaining parts taken from reference TRBV19 and TRBJ1-4, reads DGGITQSPKYLFRKEGQNVTLSCEQNLNHDAMYWYRQDPGQGLRLIYYSQIVNDFQKGDIAEGYSVSREKKESFPLTVTSAQKNPTAFYLCASSPTSVTNEKLFFGSGTQLSVL.